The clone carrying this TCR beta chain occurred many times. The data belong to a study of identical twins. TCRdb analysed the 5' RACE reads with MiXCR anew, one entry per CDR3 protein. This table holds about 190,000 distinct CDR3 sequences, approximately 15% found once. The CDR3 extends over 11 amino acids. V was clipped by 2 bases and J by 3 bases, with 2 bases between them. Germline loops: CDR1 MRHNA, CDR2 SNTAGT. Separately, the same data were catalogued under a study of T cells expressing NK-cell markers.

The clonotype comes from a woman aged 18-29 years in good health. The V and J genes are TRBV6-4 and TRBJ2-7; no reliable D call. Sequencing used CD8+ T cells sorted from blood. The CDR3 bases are TGTGCCAGCAGTGACGGCTACGAGCAGTACTTC. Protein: CASSDGYEQYF.